Shown below are 10 T cell receptor beta chains from a single sample sequenced in a study of cytomegalovirus exposure and HLA in healthy donors. The PCR made use of 60 Vbeta and 13 Jbeta primers. Using immunoSEQ multiplex PCR, the repertoire was profiled, and TCRdb retains in-frame clones only, with some absent. The sample includes around 150,000 clones, 80% to 90% of them seen just once. Material for sequencing was PBMCs. These receptor sequences come from a man aged 50 or older in good health and CMV-seropositive.

This clone appeared a few times. This sequence joins TRBV7-9 and TRBJ2-3; D is perhaps TRBD1 (6 bases). This CDR3 is 14 amino acids long. CDR1 and CDR2 (germline): SEHNR, FQNEAQ (reference sequence). V was shortened by 2 bases and J by 0 bases, with 6 bases between the two germline ends. For the CDR3, the DNA is TGTGCCAGCAGCTTACAGGGGAGCACAGATACGCAGTATTTT. Translation: CASSLQGSTDTQYF.

The rearrangement joins TRBV9 to TRBJ2-1; D may be TRBD1 (7 bases). Trimming removed 0 bases at V and 2 bases at J, with 18 bases between. The CDR3 runs to 18 residues. Germline CDR1 is SGDLS and CDR2 is YYNGEE. CDR3 nucleotide sequence: TGTGCCAGCAGCGTAGAGGCTAGCGACAGGGCCACCTACAATGAGCAGTTCTTC. This codes for CASSVEASDRATYNEQFF.

CDR3: CASSEYAGTYEQYF. The DNA of the CDR3 is TGTGCCAGCAGTGAATATGCCGGGACCTACGAGCAGTACTTC. The rearrangement links TRBV25-1 to TRBJ2-7; a possible D gene is TRBD2 (5 bases). Per germline, CDR1 MGHDK and CDR2 SYGVNS. The CDR3 has 14 amino acids. The ends were cut back, 0 bases at V and 2 bases at J, with 8 bases in the middle.

DNA of the CDR3: TGTGCCAGCAGTGAATTGAGGAACACCGGGGAGCTGTTTTTT. Translating it yields CASSELRNTGELFF. The rearrangement uses TRBV25-1 and TRBJ2-2, with D unclear. CDR1 MGHDK and CDR2 SYGVNS come from the germline V gene. With 1 base removed from V and 1 base from J, the gap between germline ends came to 4 bases. This CDR3 comprises 14 residues.

The CDR3 here is CASRGLILGYSRSPLHF. The CDR3 nucleotides read TGTGCCAGCAGGGGACTTATATTGGGGTATTCTAGATCACCCCTCCACTTT. V and J are TRBV2 and TRBJ1-6; weak D call: TRBD1 (5 bases). V lost 6 bases and J 10 bases, leaving 25 bases between the germline ends. Germline values: CDR1 SNHLY, CDR2 FYNNEI. The CDR3 loop spans 17 amino acids. Complete variable domain (other parts from reference TRBV2 and TRBJ1-6): EPEVTQTPSHQVTQMGQEVILRCVPISNHLYFYWYRQILGQKVEFLVSFYNNEISEKSEIFDDQFSVERPDGSNFTLKIRSTKLEDSAMYFCASRGLILGYSRSPLHFGNGTRLTVT.

The chain combines TRBV15 with TRBJ2-7; possible D gene TRBD1, 5 bases. The CDR3 runs 14 residues. Germline CDR1 is LNHNV and CDR2 is YYDKDF (reference sequence). Trimming left V 5 bases short and J 0 bases short, with 11 bases between. This CDR3 is CATSLQGDSYEQYF. The CDR3 region has the DNA TGTGCCACCAGCCTGCAAGGGGACTCCTACGAGCAGTACTTC.

The chain combines TRBV30 with TRBJ2-7; D is ambiguous. The length of the CDR3 is 14 residues. CDR1 and CDR2 from the germline V gene are GTSNPN and SVGIG (reference sequence). With 4 bases removed from V and 4 bases from J, the gap between germline ends came to 17 bases. CDR3 region: CAWTGPLENYEQYF. DNA of the CDR3: TGTGCCTGGACTGGGCCCCTCGAAAATTACGAGCAGTACTTC.

The chain couples TRBV9 to TRBJ2-2; 7 bases line up with TRBD2. Germline values: CDR1 SGDLS, CDR2 YYNGEE. This CDR3 has 14 amino acids. V shed 0 bases, J shed 6 bases, and the junction held 2 bases outside the gene matches. The DNA for the CDR3 is TGTGCCAGCAGCGTAGCTGGGGGGGCCGGGGAGCTGTTTTTT. This encodes CASSVAGGAGELFF.

V is TRBV6-1 and J is TRBJ1-5, with 11 bases lining up with TRBD1. The length of the CDR3 is 16 residues. V lost 4 bases and J lost 6; bases outside the gene matches: 8. The V gene's germline CDR1 is MNHNS and CDR2 SASEGT. In nucleotides, the CDR3 is TGTGCCAGCAGTGTTATCCGGGACAGGGGGGCTCAGCCCCAGCATTTT. It yields the protein CASSVIRDRGAQPQHF.

The CDR3 here is CASSPSEIHEQYF. As DNA, the CDR3 is TGTGCCAGCTCACCAAGCGAGATCCACGAGCAGTACTTC. The chain combines TRBV18 with TRBJ2-7; no clear D. The CDR3 is made up of 13 amino acids. V lost 2 bases to trimming and J lost 5 bases, with 10 bases between them. The germline V gene has CDR1 KGHSH and CDR2 LQKENI.